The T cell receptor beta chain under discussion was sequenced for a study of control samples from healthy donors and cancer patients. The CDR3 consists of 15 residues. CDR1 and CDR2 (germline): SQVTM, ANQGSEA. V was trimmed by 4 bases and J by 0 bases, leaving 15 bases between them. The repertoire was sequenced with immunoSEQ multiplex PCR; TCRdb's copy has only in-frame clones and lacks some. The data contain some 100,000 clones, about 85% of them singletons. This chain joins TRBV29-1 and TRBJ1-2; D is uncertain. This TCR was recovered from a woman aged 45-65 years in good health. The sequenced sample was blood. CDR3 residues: CSVGHKGSPNYGYTF. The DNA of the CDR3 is TGCAGCGTTGGACATAAGGGTTCTCCTAACTATGGCTACACCTTC.